A single sample gave rise to the 30 T cell receptor beta chains below, sequenced in a study of blood T cell repertoires in COVID-19. Method: immunoSEQ multiplex PCR; TCRdb's copy keeps in-frame clones and lacks some. The repertoire holds tens of thousands of clones, with roughly four fifths as singletons. Sequences were obtained from peripheral blood. The receptor set was obtained from a human donor in a cohort sampled during active COVID-19.

The V gene is TRBV19, the J gene TRBJ2-6, with D perhaps TRBD2 (6 bases). Germline V gene lookup returns CDR1 LNHDA and CDR2 SQIVND (reference sequence). V shed 5 bases and J shed 1 base, with 12 bases lying between them. The CDR3 has 16 amino acids. CDR3 protein: CASSVGEVSGANVLTF. The CDR3 region has the DNA TGTGCCAGTAGTGTAGGGGAGGTTTCTGGGGCCAACGTCCTGACTTTC.

The chain has TRBV3-1 (or the pseudogene TRBV3-2) and TRBJ2-7; 9 positions agree with TRBD1. Trimming took 4 bases from V and 1 from J; bases not matched to a gene: 5. From germline, CDR1 is LGHDT and CDR2 YNNKEL (reference sequence). The CDR3 is 15 amino acids. CDR3 protein: CASSRRQGGSYEQYF. Written as DNA, the CDR3 is TGTGCCAGCAGCCGTCGACAGGGGGGATCCTACGAGCAGTACTTC.

This chain connects TRBV3-1 (or the pseudogene TRBV3-2) to TRBJ1-5; D not resolved. This CDR3 comprises 14 residues. The ends were cut back, 6 bases at V and 2 bases at J, with 11 bases in the middle. Germline loops: CDR1 LGHDT, CDR2 YNNKEL (reference sequence). The CDR3 DNA sequence: TGTGCCAGCAGTCTTTCTCCGGGCAATCAGCCCCAGCATTTT. Amino acids: CASSLSPGNQPQHF.

This clone turned up a few times. V and J are TRBV19 and TRBJ1-5, with a weak D call TRBD1 (5 bases). The CDR3 totals 14 residues. The germline CDR1 and CDR2 sequences are LNHDA and SQIVND (reference sequence). Between the trimmed V and J ends, which lost 2 bases and 7 bases, there was a span of 12 bases. CDR3 in DNA: TGTGCCAGTAGTATATGGGGGGTGAAACAGCCCCAGCATTTT. The encoded protein is CASSIWGVKQPQHF.

This rearrangement joins TRBV7-6 to TRBJ2-5; no reliable D call. Germline V gene data show CDR1 as SGHVS and CDR2 as FNYEAQ. V lost 5 bases, J lost 5 bases, and 18 bases lay in between. This CDR3 has 15 residues. CDR3 DNA sequence: TGTGCCAGCAGCCGGGTCCATAATCCCGAGGAGACCCAGTACTTC. It is translated as CASSRVHNPEETQYF.

The chain joins TRBV5-1 to TRBJ2-5; possibly TRBD2 for D (7 bases). Germline CDR1 and CDR2: SGHRS and YFSETQ. Trimming took off 1 base at V and 2 bases at J, with 9 bases between the two ends. The CDR3 length is 14 residues. The CDR3 DNA reads as TGCGCCAGCAGCTTGAGGGGGGGGCAAGAGACCCAGTACTTC. This sequence encodes CASSLRGGQETQYF.

This clone was seen a few times. The J gene is TRBJ2-7, the V gene TRBV3-1 (or the pseudogene TRBV3-2); 8 bases agree with TRBD1. In germline, CDR1 is LGHDT, CDR2 YNNKEL (reference sequence). The trim removed 4 bases at V and 6 bases at J, leaving 2 bases unmatched. The CDR3 is 12 residues long. The CDR3 DNA follows: TGTGCCAGCAGCCGTGGACAGGGCGAGCAGTACTTC. Translating it yields CASSRGQGEQYF.

This clone was counted once. The chain recombines TRBV24-1 with TRBJ1-2; no clear D gene. The germline V gene has CDR1 KGHDR and CDR2 SFDVKD. CDR3 size: 14 residues. V was cut by 0 bases and J by 2 bases, with 6 bases left in between. The CDR3 nucleotides are TGTGCCACCAGTGATTTGGGGCAGAACTATGGCTACACCTTC. Residues: CATSDLGQNYGYTF.

The table lists this clone with a few counts. The J gene is TRBJ2-2, the V gene TRBV18, with a possible D match to TRBD1 (6 bases). V was trimmed by 2 bases and J by 2 bases, leaving 12 bases between them. The germline V gene has CDR1 KGHSH and CDR2 LQKENI. CDR3 length: 16 residues. The CDR3 nucleotides read TGTGCCAGCTCACCAACCAGGGGCGTCAACACCGGGGAGCTGTTTTTT. Protein sequence: CASSPTRGVNTGELFF.

By its share, this clone is medium-sized. This chain links TRBV4-2 with TRBJ2-7; 9 bases line up with TRBD1. Losses at the gene ends were 5 bases for V and 3 bases for J; bases not matched to a gene: 5. CDR3 length: 14 amino acids. The V gene's germline CDR1 is LGHNA and CDR2 YNFKEQ. CDR3 loop: CASSSRDRDYEQYF. CDR3 nucleotides: TGTGCCAGCAGCTCCCGGGACAGGGACTACGAGCAGTACTTC.

V gene TRBV29-1 combines with J gene TRBJ1-2; TRBD1 might be the D (6 bases). Germline V gene data show CDR1 as SQVTM and CDR2 as ANQGSEA. V was cut by 6 bases and J by 4 bases, with 12 bases left in between. This CDR3 spans 12 amino acids. The CDR3 here is CSVVRGIYGYTF. The CDR3 coding sequence is TGCAGCGTGGTCAGGGGAATCTATGGCTACACCTTC.

The count of this clone is one. The chain couples TRBV19 to TRBJ2-6; D not resolved. Germline lookup yields CDR1 LNHDA and CDR2 SQIVND (reference sequence). The CDR3 spans 17 residues. The V gene lost 5 bases and the J gene lost 2 bases, with 16 bases spanning the gap. CDR3 sequence: CASSQYSNPPGANVLTF. The CDR3 nucleotides are TGTGCCAGTAGTCAATACTCAAACCCCCCTGGGGCCAACGTCCTGACTTTC.

The chain is built from TRBV28 and TRBJ2-3; 9 bases fit TRBD2. The ends lost 2 bases at V and 1 base at J; junction bases unmatched: 4. This CDR3 comprises 16 residues. Per germline, CDR1 MDHEN and CDR2 SYDVKM. CDR3 region: CASSLVVAGGTDTQYF. In nucleotides, the CDR3 is TGTGCCAGCAGTTTAGTTGTAGCGGGGGGCACAGATACGCAGTATTTT. Full variable domain (rest looked up from reference TRBV28 and TRBJ2-3): DVKVTQSSRYLVKRTGEKVFLECVQDMDHENMFWYRQDPGLGLRLIYFSYDVKMKEKGDIPEGYSVSREKKERFSLILESASTNQTSMYLCASSLVVAGGTDTQYFGPGTRLTVL.

This clone has just one count. The chain is built from TRBV30 and TRBJ2-7; TRBD2 agrees at 9 bases. This CDR3 region has 15 residues. The germline V gene has CDR1 GTSNPN and CDR2 SVGIG (reference sequence). The V segment lost 1 base and the J segment 4 bases; nucleotides outside the gene matches: 8. This chain's CDR3 is CAWSGGSGGTYEQYF. DNA for the CDR3: TGTGCCTGGAGTGGAGGAAGCGGGGGGACGTACGAGCAGTACTTC.

The gene calls are TRBV5-1 and TRBJ2-2; D gene unclear. Germline lookup yields CDR1 SGHRS and CDR2 YFSETQ. The CDR3 covers 12 residues. Trimming took 3 bases from V and 4 from J, leaving 4 bases between them. CDR3 nucleotides: TGCGCCAGCAGCTACAGCACCGGGGAGCTGTTTTTT. Amino acid sequence: CASSYSTGELFF. Variable domain in full (rest from reference TRBV5-1 and TRBJ2-2): KAGVTQTPRYLIKTRGQQVTLSCSPISGHRSVSWYQQTPGQGLQFLFEYFSETQRNKGNFPGRFSGRQFSNSRSEMNVSTLELGDSALYLCASSYSTGELFFGEGSRLTVL.

The chain is built from TRBV7-9 and TRBJ1-1, with 8 positions matching TRBD1. The V gene's germline CDR1 is SEHNR and CDR2 FQNEAQ (reference sequence). J was trimmed by 2 bases and V by 4 bases; bases with no gene match: 9. CDR3 length: 16 amino acids. The CDR3 sequence is CASSSDRGLLNTEAFF. The CDR3 region has the DNA TGTGCCAGCAGCTCCGACAGGGGACTATTAAACACTGAAGCTTTCTTT.

The rearrangement uses TRBV11-2 and TRBJ1-1; the match to TRBD1 covers 7 bases. This CDR3 is built from 17 residues. Unmatched junction bases numbered 16, after V lost 5 bases and J lost 4 bases. Germline V gives CDR1 SGHAT, CDR2 FQNNGV. CDR3 protein: CASSPRKAYRGSTEAFF. Here the CDR3 DNA reads TGTGCCAGCAGCCCCAGGAAGGCGTACAGGGGATCCACTGAAGCTTTCTTT. Full variable domain (rest looked up from reference TRBV11-2 and TRBJ1-1): EAGVAQSPRYKIIEKRQSVAFWCNPISGHATLYWYQQILGQGPKLLIQFQNNGVVDDSQLPKDRFSAERLKGVDSTLKIQPAKLEDSAVYLCASSPRKAYRGSTEAFFGQGTRLTVV.

The chain is built from TRBV3-1 (or the pseudogene TRBV3-2) and TRBJ2-7; D gene unclear. The CDR3 extends over 15 amino acids. Trimming took off 0 bases at V and 0 bases at J, with 9 bases between the two ends. Germline values: CDR1 LGHDT, CDR2 YNNKEL (reference sequence). The CDR3 DNA sequence: TGTGCCAGCAGCCAAGAGGTACGGAGCTCCTACGAGCAGTACTTC. Encoded protein: CASSQEVRSSYEQYF.

This chain joins TRBV9 and TRBJ1-2; possible D gene TRBD1, 6 bases. The V end lost 3 bases, the J end lost 0 bases, and 12 bases lay between the germline ends. Germline CDR1 is SGDLS and CDR2 is YYNGEE. This CDR3 has 15 residues. The CDR3 DNA follows: TGTGCCAGCAGCGCCACAGGGCTCACTAACTATGGCTACACCTTC. It translates to CASSATGLTNYGYTF. The complete variable domain, with remaining parts taken from reference TRBV9 and TRBJ1-2, reads DSGVTQTPKHLITATGQRVTLRCSPRSGDLSVYWYQQSLDQGLQFLIQYYNGEERAKGNILERFSAQQFPDLHSELNLSSLELGDSALYFCASSATGLTNYGYTFGSGTRLTVV.

The chain carries TRBV5-1 and TRBJ1-4; D is unclear. V was cut by 4 bases and J by 2 bases, with 9 bases left in between. This CDR3 is 14 amino acids long. The germline gives CDR1 SGHRS, CDR2 YFSETQ. The CDR3 sequence: CASSPRVTNEKLFF. CDR3 coding DNA: TGCGCCAGCAGCCCGAGGGTGACTAATGAAAAACTGTTTTTT.

The chain joins TRBV12-5 to TRBJ1-4, with 12 bases that match TRBD1. The germline CDR1 and CDR2 sequences are LGHNT and FRNRAP. The CDR3 consists of 15 residues. V was pared by 7 bases and J by 10 bases, with 10 bases of the junction left unmatched. The CDR3 loop is CASDSGQGAARKLFF. CDR3 DNA sequence: TGTGCTAGTGATTCGGGACAGGGGGCCGCTAGAAAACTGTTTTTT.

The rearrangement uses TRBV28 and TRBJ2-7; tentative D call: TRBD2 (7 bases). Germline lookup yields CDR1 MDHEN and CDR2 SYDVKM. V was cut by 0 bases and J by 3 bases, with 21 bases left in between. The CDR3 is 18 amino acids. CDR3 nucleotide sequence: TGTGCCAGCAGTTTATGGGGTTTCGGGGGGCAGAAAGGCTACGAGCAGTACTTC. Translated, it gives CASSLWGFGGQKGYEQYF. The variable domain in full, with the rest retrieved from reference TRBV28 and TRBJ2-7, is DVKVTQSSRYLVKRTGEKVFLECVQDMDHENMFWYRQDPGLGLRLIYFSYDVKMKEKGDIPEGYSVSREKKERFSLILESASTNQTSMYLCASSLWGFGGQKGYEQYFGPGTRLTVT.

This rearrangement joins TRBV5-4 to TRBJ2-5; D may be TRBD1 (6 bases). CDR1 and CDR2 (germline): SGHNT, YYREEE (reference sequence). There are 14 residues in the CDR3. V was trimmed by 4 bases and J by 5 bases, leaving 15 bases between them. The CDR3, as DNA: TGTGCCAGCAGCGTCACAGGGCCCCTCGAGACCCAGTACTTC. Translated: CASSVTGPLETQYF. Using reference TRBV5-4 and TRBJ2-5 for the parts outside the CDR3, the full variable domain is ETGVTQSPTHLIKTRGQQVTLRCSSQSGHNTVSWYQQALGQGPQFIFQYYREEENGRGNFPPRFSGLQFPNYSSELNVNALELDDSALYLCASSVTGPLETQYFGPGTRLLVL.

The chain couples TRBV4-2 to TRBJ1-1, with D unresolved. CDR3 size: 11 residues. Germline assignment: CDR1 LGHNA and CDR2 YNFKEQ. The ends were cut back, 0 bases at V and 7 bases at J, with 3 bases in the middle. The CDR3 nucleotides are TGTGCCAGCAGCCAAGATTATGAAGCTTTCTTT. This codes for CASSQDYEAFF.

This clone was detected once. V gene TRBV7-9 combines with J gene TRBJ1-2; the D gene is possibly TRBD1 (6 bases). V lost 3 bases and J lost 8, with 13 bases in between. There are 13 residues in the CDR3. Germline CDR1 SEHNR, CDR2 FQNEAQ (reference sequence). CDR3 DNA sequence: TGTGCCAGCAGCTTTTCACGGGACAACGGCTACACCTTC. Its translation is CASSFSRDNGYTF.

By share, this clone ranks as medium-sized. The genes are TRBV28 and TRBJ1-2; 7 nucleotides match TRBD1. Per the germline V gene, CDR1 is MDHEN and CDR2 is SYDVKM. CDR3 length: 15 amino acids. Losses at the gene ends were 1 base for V and 6 bases for J; bases not matched to a gene: 8. The CDR3 loop reads CASSLFRGQLNGYTF. In DNA form, the CDR3 reads TGTGCCAGCAGTTTATTTCGGGGACAGTTAAATGGCTACACCTTC.

The chain uses TRBV27 and TRBJ1-4; maybe TRBD1 (6 bases). Trimming pared 5 bases from V and 7 bases from J, leaving 17 bases between. Germline V gives CDR1 MNHEY, CDR2 SMNVEV (reference sequence). This CDR3 is built from 15 residues. The CDR3 DNA reads as TGTGCCAGCAGTCCGAACGGGGGGGCTAGTGAAAAACTGTTTTTT. As protein: CASSPNGGASEKLFF.

The chain uses TRBV27 and TRBJ2-3; TRBD1 matches at 10 bases. V lost 9 bases to trimming and J lost 4 bases; unmatched junction nucleotides: 13. Looked up from germline, CDR1 is MNHEY and CDR2 is SMNVEV (reference sequence). The CDR3 has 16 residues. The CDR3 region is CASPESGTGVPDTQYF. CDR3 coding DNA: TGTGCCAGTCCAGAATCCGGGACAGGGGTACCAGATACGCAGTATTTT.

In this sample, this clone is medium-sized. This rearrangement joins TRBV5-1 to TRBJ1-1; maybe TRBD1 (5 bases). The CDR3 totals 15 residues. CDR1 and CDR2 from the germline V gene are SGHRS and YFSETQ. Trimming pared 6 bases from V and 2 bases from J, leaving 17 bases between. CDR3 DNA sequence: TGCGCCAGCAACGATGACAGCCCCATAAACACTGAAGCTTTCTTT. This codes for CASNDDSPINTEAFF.

The CDR3 DNA reads TGTGCCAGCAGTTTAGGGGGGACAGGGCTCTACAATGAGCAGTTCTTC. As protein: CASSLGGTGLYNEQFF. This chain connects TRBV28 to TRBJ2-1; 9 nucleotides line up with TRBD1. CDR1 is MDHEN, CDR2 SYDVKM, per germline. The trim removed 2 bases at V and 3 bases at J, leaving 5 bases unmatched. This CDR3 region has 16 residues.